This is a list of T cell receptor beta chains from one sample in a study of post-analysis software for immune sequencing data. One entry per CDR3 protein, called by TCRdb with MiXCR from the PCR reads. Among about 800,000 distinct CDR3 sequences listed, 25% to 30% were seen once. Sequencing was done on a sample of blood. The receptors were sampled from a girl aged 10 to 17 with multiple sclerosis. The CDR3 runs from the conserved cysteine through the conserved F or W. D genes are given only for firm matches. A clone size is listed for some rows: how often the clone was seen (once, few, many), or a class if it is expanded.

D: TRBD1; size: few; J: TRBJ1-2; V: TRBV3-1; CDR3: CASSQESRTGYYGYTF; DNA: TGTGCCAGCAGCCAAGAGTCCAGGACAGGGTACTATGGCTACACCTTC
D: .; size: .; J: TRBJ2-5; V: TRBV10-3; CDR3: CAIRSGRGEETQYF; DNA: TGTGCCATCAGGAGTGGCAGGGGCGAAGAGACCCAGTACTTC
D: TRBD2; size: .; J: TRBJ2-5; V: TRBV6-2/TRBV6-3; CDR3: CASSYSGLATTKETQYF; DNA: TGTGCCAGCAGTTACTCGGGACTAGCGACTACAAAAGAGACCCAGTACTTC
D: .; size: .; J: TRBJ1-1; V: TRBV19; CDR3: CASSWRTAATEAFF; DNA: TGTGCCAGTAGTTGGAGGACAGCCGCCACTGAAGCTTTCTTT
D: .; size: .; J: TRBJ2-3; V: TRBV5-5; CDR3: CASMDKIRTDTQYF; DNA: TGTGCCAGCATGGACAAGATCCGCACAGATACGCAGTATTTT
D: .; size: few; J: TRBJ2-5; V: TRBV28; CDR3: CASKLPGPETQYF; DNA: TGTGCCAGCAAATTACCAGGGCCGGAGACCCAGTACTTC
D: .; size: few; J: TRBJ2-1; V: TRBV5-1; CDR3: CASSLISLNEQFF; DNA: TGCGCCAGCAGCTTGATTAGCCTCAATGAGCAGTTCTTC
D: TRBD1; size: few; J: TRBJ1-2; V: TRBV15; CDR3: CATSRDPGTGKYGYTF; DNA: TGTGCCACCAGCAGAGATCCCGGGACAGGGAAATATGGCTACACCTTC
D: .; size: few; J: TRBJ1-5; V: TRBV6-1; CDR3: CASSVDHNQPQHF; DNA: TGTGCCAGCAGTGTCGATCACAATCAGCCCCAGCATTTT
D: .; size: .; J: TRBJ2-1; V: TRBV2; CDR3: CASSTQGEHNEQFF; DNA: TGTGCCAGCAGTACCCAGGGAGAGCACAATGAGCAGTTCTTC
D: .; size: few; J: TRBJ1-4; V: TRBV5-1; CDR3: CASSLRSGINEKLFF; DNA: TGCGCCAGCAGCTTGCGGTCAGGAATTAATGAAAAACTGTTTTTT
D: TRBD2; size: many; J: TRBJ2-5; V: TRBV7-2; CDR3: CASSLSSGPQETQYF; DNA: TGTGCCAGCAGCTTATCTAGCGGGCCACAAGAGACCCAGTACTTC
D: .; size: few; J: TRBJ2-1; V: TRBV12-5; CDR3: CASGQGREQFF; DNA: TGTGCTAGTGGCCAGGGGCGTGAGCAGTTCTTC
D: .; size: .; J: TRBJ2-3; V: TRBV7-9; CDR3: CATPRGGTDTQYF; DNA: TGTGCCACGCCGAGGGGGGGCACAGATACGCAGTATTTT
D: .; size: .; J: TRBJ2-7; V: TRBV7-2; CDR3: CASSPGGTPTYEQYF; DNA: TGTGCCAGCAGCCCAGGGGGGACGCCCACCTACGAGCAGTACTTC
D: TRBD1; size: few; J: TRBJ1-5; V: TRBV7-9; CDR3: CASSLGDRGAGQPQHF; DNA: TGTGCCAGCAGCTTAGGAGACAGGGGTGCCGGTCAGCCCCAGCATTTT
D: TRBD2; size: few; J: TRBJ2-5; V: TRBV3-1; CDR3: CASSQVTSGSAFQETQYF; DNA: TGTGCCAGCAGCCAAGTGACTAGCGGGAGCGCCTTCCAAGAGACCCAGTACTTC
D: .; size: many; J: TRBJ2-7; V: TRBV29-1; CDR3: CSVELRRFNYEQYF; DNA: TGCAGCGTTGAGCTCCGGCGGTTCAACTACGAGCAGTACTTC
D: .; size: .; J: TRBJ1-2; V: TRBV11-2; CDR3: CASSLGLGGTGYTF; DNA: TGTGCCAGCAGCTTAGGCCTTGGGGGGACTGGCTACACCTTC
D: .; size: few; J: TRBJ1-2; V: TRBV5-1; CDR3: CASRSGSNYGYTF; DNA: TGCGCCAGCAGGTCGGGGAGTAACTATGGCTACACCTTC
D: .; size: .; J: TRBJ2-2; V: TRBV7-2; CDR3: CASTTAQGRVTGELFF; DNA: TGTGCCAGCACCACAGCCCAGGGGAGGGTGACCGGGGAGCTGTTTTTT
D: TRBD1; size: few; J: TRBJ1-2; V: TRBV11-1; CDR3: CASSRGQETNYGYTF; DNA: TGTGCCAGCAGCCGAGGACAGGAGACTAACTATGGCTACACCTTC
D: .; size: few; J: TRBJ1-6; V: TRBV5-1; CDR3: CASRLTYNSPLHF; DNA: TGCGCCAGTAGGCTCACCTATAATTCACCCCTCCACTTT
D: TRBD2; size: few; J: TRBJ2-5; V: TRBV27; CDR3: CASGGGSGLETQYF; DNA: TGTGCCAGCGGTGGCGGGAGCGGGCTTGAGACCCAGTACTTC
D: TRBD1; size: .; J: TRBJ2-5; V: TRBV7-8; CDR3: CASSYRGRRMSQETQYF; DNA: TGTGCCAGCAGCTATAGGGGGCGACGGATGAGCCAAGAGACCCAGTACTTC
D: .; size: .; J: TRBJ2-1; V: TRBV5-5; CDR3: CASSEGRLGAGYNEQFF; DNA: TGTGCCAGCAGCGAGGGGAGGCTTGGGGCCGGATACAATGAGCAGTTCTTC
D: TRBD2; size: .; J: TRBJ2-1; V: TRBV27; CDR3: CASSFKTSGYNEQFF; DNA: TGTGCCAGCAGTTTTAAGACTAGCGGGTACAATGAGCAGTTCTTC
D: .; size: .; J: TRBJ2-7; V: TRBV21-1; CDR3: CASSKKQRQGGGPVGPGSAYEQYF; DNA: .
D: TRBD2; size: .; J: TRBJ2-7; V: TRBV20-1; CDR3: CSARDSRLAGSEQYF; DNA: TGCAGTGCTAGAGATTCGAGACTAGCGGGAAGCGAGCAGTACTTC
D: .; size: .; J: TRBJ2-5; V: TRBV12-5; CDR3: CASGLGLQETQYF; DNA: TGTGCTAGTGGGTTGGGGCTCCAAGAGACCCAGTACTTC
D: TRBD1; size: .; J: TRBJ2-3; V: TRBV28; CDR3: CASSLTTGGADTQYF; DNA: TGTGCCAGCAGTTTAACCACAGGGGGCGCAGATACGCAGTATTTT
D: .; size: once; J: TRBJ2-7; V: TRBV12-3/TRBV12-4; CDR3: CASSLHGALGDEQYF; DNA: TGTGCCAGCAGTTTACACGGAGCACTCGGGGACGAGCAGTACTTC
D: .; size: .; J: TRBJ2-3; V: TRBV6-4; CDR3: CASSDRGSSTDTRYF; DNA: TGTGCCAGCAGTGACCGGGGATCCTCCACAGATACGCGGTATTTT
D: .; size: .; J: TRBJ1-2; V: TRBV6-5; CDR3: CACSTTGMGGYTF; DNA: TGTGCCTGCAGTACGACAGGAATGGGAGGCTACACCTTC
D: .; size: few; J: TRBJ1-5; V: TRBV20-1; CDR3: CSAPRDGHQPQHF; DNA: TGCAGTGCTCCCCGGGACGGACATCAGCCCCAGCATTTT
D: .; size: .; J: TRBJ1-1; V: TRBV4-1; CDR3: CASSRSGGDGVRTEAFF; DNA: TGCGCCAGCAGCCGGTCGGGGGGGGATGGGGTAAGGACTGAAGCTTTCTTT
D: .; size: few; J: TRBJ2-1; V: TRBV11-2; CDR3: CASSSRRGIYNEQFF; DNA: TGTGCCAGCAGCTCCCGTCGGGGGATCTACAATGAGCAGTTCTTC
D: .; size: once; J: TRBJ1-2; V: TRBV29-1; CDR3: CSVGRTDESLTNYGYTF; DNA: TGCAGCGTCGGGAGGACAGACGAAAGTCTAACTAACTATGGCTACACCTTC
D: TRBD1; size: .; J: TRBJ2-1; V: TRBV6-2/TRBV6-3; CDR3: CASSYSRETGTGPNEQFF; DNA: TGTGCCAGCAGTTACTCGAGGGAGACCGGGACAGGGCCCAATGAGCAGTTCTTC
D: TRBD2; size: .; J: TRBJ2-1; V: TRBV24-1; CDR3: CATSDFRRGRFCNEQFF; DNA: TGTGCCACCAGTGATTTCAGGCGGGGGAGATTCTGCAATGAGCAGTTCTTC
D: .; size: few; J: TRBJ2-7; V: TRBV6-6; CDR3: CASSDSERRGEQYF; DNA: TGTGCCAGCAGTGATTCCGAAAGGAGGGGCGAGCAGTACTTC
D: .; size: .; J: TRBJ2-7; V: TRBV12-3/TRBV12-4; CDR3: CASTPRVGEQYF; DNA: TGTGCCAGCACTCCCAGGGTTGGCGAGCAGTACTTC
D: TRBD1; size: .; J: TRBJ1-2; V: TRBV7-2; CDR3: CASSSRQDRGYGYTF; DNA: TGTGCCAGCAGCTCGAGACAGGACAGGGGCTATGGCTACACCTTC
D: TRBD2; size: .; J: TRBJ2-3; V: TRBV20-1; CDR3: CSARTSGSGWGTDTQYF; DNA: TGCAGTGCTAGAACTAGCGGGAGTGGGTGGGGCACAGATACGCAGTATTTT
D: .; size: many; J: TRBJ1-2; V: TRBV7-2; CDR3: CASSLGGSAYGYTF; DNA: TGTGCCAGCAGCTTAGGTGGGTCAGCTTATGGCTACACCTTC
D: TRBD2; size: few; J: TRBJ2-1; V: TRBV6-5; CDR3: CASSLLAGNWNEQFF; DNA: TGTGCCAGCAGTCTTCTAGCGGGTAACTGGAATGAGCAGTTCTTC